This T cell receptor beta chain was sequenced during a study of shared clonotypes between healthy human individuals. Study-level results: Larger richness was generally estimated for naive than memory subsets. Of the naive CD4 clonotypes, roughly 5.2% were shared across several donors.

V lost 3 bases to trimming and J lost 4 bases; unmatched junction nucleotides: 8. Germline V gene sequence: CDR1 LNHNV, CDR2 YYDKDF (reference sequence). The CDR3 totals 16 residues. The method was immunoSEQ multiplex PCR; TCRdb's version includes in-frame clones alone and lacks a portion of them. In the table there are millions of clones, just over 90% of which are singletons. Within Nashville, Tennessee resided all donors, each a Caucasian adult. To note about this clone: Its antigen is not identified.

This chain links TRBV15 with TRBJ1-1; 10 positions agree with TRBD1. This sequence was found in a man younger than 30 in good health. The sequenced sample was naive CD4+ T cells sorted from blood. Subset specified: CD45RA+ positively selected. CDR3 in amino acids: CATSRSRQGAATEAFF. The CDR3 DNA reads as TGTGCCACCAGCAGGTCAAGACAGGGGGCGGCCACTGAAGCTTTCTTT.